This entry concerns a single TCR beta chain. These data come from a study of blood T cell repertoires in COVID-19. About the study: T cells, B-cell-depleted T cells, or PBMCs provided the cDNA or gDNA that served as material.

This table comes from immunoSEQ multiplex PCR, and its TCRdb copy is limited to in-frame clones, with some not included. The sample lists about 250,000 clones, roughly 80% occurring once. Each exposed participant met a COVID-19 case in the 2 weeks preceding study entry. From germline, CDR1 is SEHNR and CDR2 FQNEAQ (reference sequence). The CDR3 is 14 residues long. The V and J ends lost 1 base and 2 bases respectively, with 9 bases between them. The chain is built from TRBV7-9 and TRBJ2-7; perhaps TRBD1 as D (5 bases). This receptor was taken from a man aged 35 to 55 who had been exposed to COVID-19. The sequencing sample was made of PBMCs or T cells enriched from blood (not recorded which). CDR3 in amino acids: CASSLVREPYEQYF. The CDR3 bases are TGTGCCAGCAGCTTAGTCAGGGAACCCTACGAGCAGTACTTC. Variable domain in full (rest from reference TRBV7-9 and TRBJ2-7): DTGVSQNPRHKITKRGQNVTFRCDPISEHNRLYWYRQTLGQGPEFLTYFQNEAQLEKSRLLSDRFSAERPKGSFSTLEIQRTEQGDSAMYLCASSLVREPYEQYFGPGTRLTVT.